These T cell receptor beta chains were read from a single sample in a study of T cells in Graves' hyperthyroidism and ophthalmopathy. MiXCR was run by TCRdb on the multiplex PCR reads, yielding one entry per CDR3 protein. The data contain approximately 350,000 distinct CDR3 sequences, 13% to 15% of them singletons. The specimen was blood. The origin of the receptors is a woman aged 55 to 70 with Graves' ophthalmopathy. The CDR3 runs from the conserved cysteine through the conserved F or W. A D gene is named only where the DNA matches it firmly. Expanded clones are given a class, and other clones once, few, many or no size at all.

j_call | d_call | clone_size | v_call | cdr3_nt | cdr3_aa
TRBJ2-3 | NA | many | TRBV12-3/TRBV12-4 | TGTGCCAGCAGCCTTAGCGGTACGAGCACAGATACGCAGTATTTT | CASSLSGTSTDTQYF
TRBJ1-2 | NA | NA | TRBV6-1 | TGTGCCAGCAGGAAACCAGGACAAACAAACTATGGCTACACCTTC | CASRKPGQTNYGYTF
TRBJ2-1 | TRBD1 | few | TRBV10-3 | TGTGCCATCAGTGAGCAGGGGACAGGGTCCTACAATGAGCAGTTCTTC | CAISEQGTGSYNEQFF
TRBJ2-1 | TRBD2 | many | TRBV2 | TGTGCCAGCAGACTCGGGACTAGCGGGAAGAATGAGCAGTTCTTC | CASRLGTSGKNEQFF
TRBJ2-1 | NA | many | TRBV7-3 | TGTGCCAGCAGCTTAGTAGGCGGGATGAACAATGAGCAGTTCTTC | CASSLVGGMNNEQFF
TRBJ2-2 | NA | NA | TRBV28 | TGTGCCAGCAGTTCCAGTTTCACCGGGGAGCTGTTTTTT | CASSSSFTGELFF
TRBJ2-6 | NA | NA | TRBV19 | TGTGCCAGTAGTTCACAGGGCCCGGGGGCCAACGTCCTGACTTTC | CASSSQGPGANVLTF
TRBJ2-5 | TRBD1 | few | TRBV19 | TGTGCCAGTAGGAGGACAGGGCGAAACCAAGAGACCCAGTACTTC | CASRRTGRNQETQYF
TRBJ2-7 | NA | few | TRBV14 | TGTGCCAGCAGACCAACGGGTCGCTACGAGCAGTACTTC | CASRPTGRYEQYF
TRBJ1-1 | NA | many | TRBV30 | TGTGCCTGGATCGGGGGATGGACTGAAGCTTTCTTT | CAWIGGWTEAFF
TRBJ2-2 | NA | NA | TRBV6-1 | TGTGCCAGCAGTGGATGGGGTTACACCGGGGAGCTGTTTTTT | CASSGWGYTGELFF
TRBJ2-1 | NA | NA | TRBV7-3 | TGTGCCAGCAGCTTCAATAGCGGAGAGCAGTTCTTC | CASSFNSGEQFF
TRBJ2-1 | NA | NA | TRBV7-9 | TGTGCCAGCAGCCCCCTCCATGAGCAGTTCTTC | CASSPLHEQFF
TRBJ2-7 | TRBD2 | many | TRBV3-1 | TGTGCCAGCAGCCAAGGAGCGGGAGTGCCCTCCTACGAGCAGTACTTC | CASSQGAGVPSYEQYF
TRBJ2-7 | NA | many | TRBV6-1 | TGTGCCAGCACCCGGGACGGACCCTACGAGCAGTACTTC | CASTRDGPYEQYF
TRBJ2-1 | NA | many | TRBV12-3/TRBV12-4 | TGTGCCAGCAGTTTGGGGGGGCTGGGAGGAGAGCAGTTCTTC | CASSLGGLGGEQFF
TRBJ2-3 | TRBD1 | NA | TRBV7-9 | TGTGCCAGCAGCCCGGGACAGCCTCGAGGGGCAGATACGCAGTATTTT | CASSPGQPRGADTQYF
TRBJ1-5 | NA | many | TRBV20-1 | TGCAGTGCTCTAACAGGGAGCCCCCCACCGTCCCAGCATTTT | CSALTGSPPPSQHF
TRBJ2-7 | NA | few | TRBV20-1 | TGCAGTGCTAGCTATACAGTTAGCTCCTACGAGCAGTACTTC | CSASYTVSSYEQYF
TRBJ2-2 | NA | few | TRBV24-1 | TGTGCCACCAGCGTGGGAGGGGGCACCGGGGAGCTGTTTTTT | CATSVGGGTGELFF
TRBJ1-1 | NA | few | TRBV10-1 | TGCGCCAGCGTTACTTGTGGGTACACTGAAGCTTTCTTT | CASVTCGYTEAFF
TRBJ1-2 | NA | many | TRBV4-1 | TGCGCCAGCAGCCAGATGACCCAAAGGGGCTATGGCTACACCTTC | CASSQMTQRGYGYTF
TRBJ2-1 | TRBD2 | many | TRBV6-5 | TGTGCCAGCAGTTACTCCGTCCCTAGCGGGAGGGCCCATCTAGAGTTCTTC | CASSYSVPSGRAHLEFF
TRBJ1-4 | TRBD1 | few | TRBV5-6 | TGTGCCAGCAGCTTGGTAGGGGGCGGAAAACTGTTTTTT | CASSLVGGGKLFF
TRBJ1-3 | NA | NA | TRBV5-1 | TGCACCAGCAGCTTGGGAATCCAGGGGTCTGGAAACACCATATATTTT | CTSSLGIQGSGNTIYF
TRBJ1-2 | NA | NA | TRBV6-5 | TGTGCCAGCAGTTACTCGGTGGGGAATGGCTACACCTTC | CASSYSVGNGYTF
TRBJ2-7 | TRBD2 | NA | TRBV4-1 | TGCGCCAGCAGCCAAGCGAGGTCTAGCGGTTACGAGCAGTACTTC | CASSQARSSGYEQYF
TRBJ2-1 | TRBD2 | many | TRBV20-1 | TGCAGTGCTAGAGGACTAGCGGGGGCTTTGGGCTACAATGAGCAGTTCTTC | CSARGLAGALGYNEQFF
TRBJ2-7 | NA | many | TRBV7-2 | TGTGCCAGCAGGGGCCCCGTTCACTACGAGCAGTACTTC | CASRGPVHYEQYF